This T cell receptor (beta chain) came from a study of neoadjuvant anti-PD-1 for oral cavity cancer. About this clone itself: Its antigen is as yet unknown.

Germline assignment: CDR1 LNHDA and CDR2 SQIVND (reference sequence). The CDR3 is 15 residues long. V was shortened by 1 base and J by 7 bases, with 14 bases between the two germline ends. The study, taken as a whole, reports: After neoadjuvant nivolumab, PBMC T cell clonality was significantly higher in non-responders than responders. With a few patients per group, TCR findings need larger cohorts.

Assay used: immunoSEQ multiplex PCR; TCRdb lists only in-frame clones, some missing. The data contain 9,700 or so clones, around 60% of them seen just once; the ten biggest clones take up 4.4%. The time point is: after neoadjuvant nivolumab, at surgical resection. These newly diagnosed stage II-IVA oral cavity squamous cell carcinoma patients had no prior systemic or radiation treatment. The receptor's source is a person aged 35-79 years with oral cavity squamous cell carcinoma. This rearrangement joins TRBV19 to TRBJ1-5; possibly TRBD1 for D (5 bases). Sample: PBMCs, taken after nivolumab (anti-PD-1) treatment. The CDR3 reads CASSIGQGSGQPQHF. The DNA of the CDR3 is TGTGCCAGTAGTATAGGGCAGGGTTCAGGCCAGCCCCAGCATTTT.